The source of this TCR beta chain is a study of blood T cell repertoires in COVID-19. Study-wide background: The origin of the acute and convalescent COVID-19 samples was the United States, Italy and Spain. T cells, B-cell-depleted T cells, or PBMCs provided the cDNA or gDNA that served as material.

Per the original data handling: Cell counts per sample came from amplifying reference gene primers. Sequencing was performed with immunoSEQ multiplex PCR; in TCRdb, only in-frame clones are kept and a portion is missing. The DNA gave D and trimming, while V, J and clone size come from that table. Of a few hundred thousand clones detected, roughly 84% appear once; the ten largest clones hold less than 4%. V was pared by 5 bases and J by 1 base, with 9 bases between. CDR1 and CDR2 (germline): GTSNPN, SVGIG (reference sequence). This CDR3 region has 13 residues. Concerning this clone itself: Other DNA sequences in the sample encode the same CDR3.

The receptor's source is an elderly woman with acute or convalescent COVID-19. The chain employs TRBV30 and TRBJ1-3, with D maybe TRBD1 (5 bases). Sequences were obtained from peripheral blood. The chain's CDR3 is CAWATGSGNTIYF. The CDR3 DNA sequence: TGTGCCTGGGCCACAGGTTCTGGAAACACCATATATTTT.